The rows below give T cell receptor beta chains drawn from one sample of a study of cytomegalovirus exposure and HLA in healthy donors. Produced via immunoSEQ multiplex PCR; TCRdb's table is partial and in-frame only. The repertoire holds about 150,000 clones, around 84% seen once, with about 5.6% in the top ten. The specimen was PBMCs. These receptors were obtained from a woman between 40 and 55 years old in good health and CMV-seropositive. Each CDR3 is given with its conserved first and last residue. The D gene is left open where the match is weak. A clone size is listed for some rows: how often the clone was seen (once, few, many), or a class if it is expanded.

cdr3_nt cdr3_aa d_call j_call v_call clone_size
TGCGCCAGCAAGGCTAGCGGGAGTGGTACAGATACGCAGTATTTT CASKASGSGTDTQYF TRBD2 TRBJ2-3 TRBV10-1 .
TGTGCCATCAGTGAAGGGACAGAAGAGACCCAGTACTTC CAISEGTEETQYF TRBD1 TRBJ2-5 TRBV10-3 .
TGTGCCAGCTCACAGGACTACCCCAATTCACCCCTCCACTTT CASSQDYPNSPLHF . TRBJ1-6 TRBV18 .
TGTGCCAGCAGGGGGGACACTCGACAGGGCCACGTCACTGAAGCTTTCTTT CASRGDTRQGHVTEAFF TRBD1 TRBJ1-1 TRBV28 .
TGTGCCAGCAGTTCTCAAGGGCAGGGGAACACTGAAGCTTTCTTT CASSSQGQGNTEAFF . TRBJ1-1 TRBV28 .
TGCGCCAGCAGAAGCGGGTCTTCCTACGAGCAGTACTTC CASRSGSSYEQYF . TRBJ2-7 TRBV10-2 .
TGTGCCAGCAGCTCAGAGGGCCGAAACACCATATATTTT CASSSEGRNTIYF . TRBJ1-3 TRBV7-9 few
TGTGCCAGCAGCTCCGGAGGGGTGGATACGCAGTATTTT CASSSGGVDTQYF . TRBJ2-3 TRBV11-3 .
TGTGCCAGTAGACAACAGACTAGCGGGGGCCAGAATGAGCAGTTCTTC CASRQQTSGGQNEQFF TRBD2 TRBJ2-1 TRBV19 .
TGTGCCAGCAGCCAAGATGGGGTGACTAGCGGGCGACCCCACTTC CASSQDGVTSGRPHF TRBD2 TRBJ2-7 TRBV4-2 .
TGTGCCAGCAGGTTAGCGGGAGGGCGAGAGACCCAGTACTTC CASRLAGGRETQYF TRBD2 TRBJ2-5 TRBV6-6 .
TGTGCCAGCAGCTTAGCAGTGACAGGACCGAACACCGGGGAGCTGTTTTTT CASSLAVTGPNTGELFF . TRBJ2-2 TRBV7-9 few
TGTGCCAGCTCACAGAAGCTGATCACCGGGGAGCTGTTTTTT CASSQKLITGELFF . TRBJ2-2 TRBV18 once
TGTGCCAGTACTCCCCCAGGCTATAGCAATCAGCCCCAGCATTTT CASTPPGYSNQPQHF . TRBJ1-5 TRBV19 .
TGTGCCAGCAGCAAGGGAGCTGAGACCCAGTACTTC CASSKGAETQYF . TRBJ2-5 TRBV21-1 .
TGTGCCAGCAAAAATTCTGGCAATCAGCCCCAGCATTTT CASKNSGNQPQHF . TRBJ1-5 TRBV27 .
TGTGCCAGCTCACTCAGTGAAAGCACAGATACGCAGTATTTT CASSLSESTDTQYF . TRBJ2-3 TRBV18 .
TGTGCCAGCAGCTTAGGGACAGGGGGCTCGTTTTCCAATCAGCCCCAGCATTTT CASSLGTGGSFSNQPQHF TRBD1 TRBJ1-5 TRBV7-6 .
TGTGCCAGTAGTCTTTGGGACAGGCCCGGGGGGACCCCGATGAACACTGAAGCTTTCTTT CASSLWDRPGGTPMNTEAFF TRBD1 TRBJ1-1 TRBV19 .
TGTGCCAGCAGCTTGATTACGCGGGACACAGATACGCAGTATTTT CASSLITRDTDTQYF . TRBJ2-3 TRBV5-6 .
TGTGCCAGCAGTTACACAGGTAGCTCCTACGAGCAGTACTTC CASSYTGSSYEQYF . TRBJ2-7 TRBV6-6 .
TGTGCCAGCAGCGTAAGAACAGGGGGCTTCGCCGGGGAGCTGTTTTTT CASSVRTGGFAGELFF TRBD1 TRBJ2-2 TRBV9 few
TGTGCCAGCAGCCCAACCCAGGGTGTCGCAGATACGCAGTATTTT CASSPTQGVADTQYF . TRBJ2-3 TRBV7-6 .
TGTGCCAGCAGCCCTGGGGGGGTGGTTGTGAACACTGAAGCTTTCTTT CASSPGGVVVNTEAFF . TRBJ1-1 TRBV11-2 .
TGTGCCAGCAGCTTAGGAGGGACTACTAAAAACATTCAGTACTTC CASSLGGTTKNIQYF TRBD2 TRBJ2-4 TRBV7-3 .
TGCGCCAGCAGCCAAGATGGGACTAGCGGGACCACAGATACGCAGTATTTT CASSQDGTSGTTDTQYF TRBD2 TRBJ2-3 TRBV4-1 .
TGTGCCAGCAGTCAAGGGGGCGGCTATGGCTACACCTTC CASSQGGGYGYTF TRBD1 TRBJ1-2 TRBV6-4 .
TGTGCCAGCAGCTTGGCCCAGGGCGGAGGGCTCTACGAGCAGTACTTC CASSLAQGGGLYEQYF . TRBJ2-7 TRBV5-6 .
TGTGCCACCGGCCAGGAGGGGGAGACCCAGTACTTC CATGQEGETQYF . TRBJ2-5 TRBV28 .
TGTGCCAGCAATGCCCTCGGGACTCATCCTCCCCGGCAGTACTTC CASNALGTHPPRQYF . TRBJ2-7 TRBV28 .
TGTGCCAGCAGCCCGGGACTGAGACCTACGGTAGGGCAGTACTTC CASSPGLRPTVGQYF . TRBJ2-7 TRBV6-5 .
TGTGCCAGCAGAGAACTAGCGGGAGCCTACGAGCAGTACTTC CASRELAGAYEQYF TRBD2 TRBJ2-7 TRBV2 .
TGTGCCAGCAGCCTAGACCCAGGGGGCTCCTACGAGCAGTACTTC CASSLDPGGSYEQYF TRBD1 TRBJ2-7 TRBV5-4 .
TGTGCCAGCAGCTCGGACAGGGGGTTAGAGGAGCAGTACTTC CASSSDRGLEEQYF TRBD1 TRBJ2-7 TRBV6-1 few
TGTGCCAGCAGTGACGACGACAGGGTAGTCTCTGGGGCCAACGTCCTGACTTTC CASSDDDRVVSGANVLTF TRBD1 TRBJ2-6 TRBV6-1 .
TGTGCCAGCATGGCAGGGGGCTCTGGGGCCAACGTCCTGACTTTC CASMAGGSGANVLTF TRBD1 TRBJ2-6 TRBV28 .
TGTGCCAGCAGCTTTCGGGCACAGAGGGGGCGTCGGACCGGGGAGCTGTTTTTT CASSFRAQRGRRTGELFF TRBD1 TRBJ2-2 TRBV7-2 .
TGTGCCAGTAACTTAGCGGGAAAATACAATGAGCAGTTCTTC CASNLAGKYNEQFF TRBD2 TRBJ2-1 TRBV19 .
TGCGCCAGCAGACCAGGGGACCTCTCTGGAAACACCATATATTTT CASRPGDLSGNTIYF . TRBJ1-3 TRBV5-1 .
TGTGCCAGCAGCCAAACTAGCGGGCCCAATGAGCAGTTCTTC CASSQTSGPNEQFF TRBD2 TRBJ2-1 TRBV7-8 .